Following are 8 T cell receptor beta chains from one sample sequenced in a study of graft-versus-host responses after intestinal transplantation. The assay was immunoSEQ multiplex PCR, and TCRdb's table has in-frame clones only and misses some. Here the sample spans about 70,000 clones, about 90% being singletons. No antigen has been assigned to these receptors. The starting material was unstimulated CD8+ T cells sorted from spleen or lymph node cells, obtained before intestinal transplant. The receptors were sampled from a human donor who received an intestinal transplant.

This clone turned up a few times. This chain joins TRBV6-5 and TRBJ2-7; 14 bases align to TRBD2. Trimming removed 8 bases from V and 3 bases from J; junction bases left unmatched: 6. The CDR3 is 15 amino acids. Germline V gene data show CDR1 as MNHEY and CDR2 as SVGAGI. The DNA for the CDR3 is TGTGCCAGCGCAAAGGGGACTAGCGGGGGCTACGAGCAGTACTTC. This encodes CASAKGTSGGYEQYF.

V usage is TRBV27 and J usage is TRBJ1-2, with a weak D call TRBD1 (6 bases). Germline loops: CDR1 MNHEY, CDR2 SMNVEV (reference sequence). The CDR3 is 14 amino acids. Deletions cut 1 base from V and 7 bases from J, with 13 bases between. As DNA, the CDR3 is TGTGCCAGCAGTTTATTAGCGGGGGGCCGTGGCTACACCTTC. Its translation: CASSLLAGGRGYTF.

The V call is TRBV27, the J call TRBJ2-5, with D possibly matching TRBD1 (6 bases). The DNA matches TRBJ2-7 better at its end, which makes the J call doubtful. From germline, CDR1 is MNHEY and CDR2 SMNVEV (reference sequence). This CDR3 is built from 13 residues. Here the CDR3 DNA reads TGTGCCAGCAGTTTGGCAGGGACAAACGAGCAGTACTTC. As protein: CASSLAGTNEQYF.

This rearrangement joins TRBV4-1 to TRBJ1-1, with D perhaps matching TRBD1 (6 bases). The CDR3 runs 16 residues. Germline CDR1 MGHRA, CDR2 YSYEKL. Trimming took 1 base from V and 0 from J, leaving 12 bases between them. The CDR3, as DNA: TGCGCCAGCAGCCAAGCGTGGGGGCTGATGAACACTGAAGCTTTCTTT. Encoded protein: CASSQAWGLMNTEAFF.

The J gene is TRBJ2-7, the V gene TRBV12-5; D is undetermined. Trimming left V 1 base short and J 0 bases short, with 4 bases between. This CDR3 has 13 amino acids. Germline CDR1 is LGHNT and CDR2 is FRNRAP. As DNA, the CDR3 is TGTGCTAGTGGTTTGGACAGCTCCTACGAGCAGTACTTC. Its protein product is CASGLDSSYEQYF.

CDR3 in amino acids: CASGRPEAFF. CDR3 DNA sequence: TGTGCCAGCGGCCGCCCTGAAGCTTTCTTT. The chain combines TRBV6-5 with TRBJ1-1; D is undetermined. CDR1 and CDR2 (germline): MNHEY, SVGAGI. V was cut by 8 bases and J by 6 bases, with 7 bases left in between. This CDR3 has 10 residues.

The chain has TRBV6-5 and TRBJ1-2; tentatively, D is TRBD1 (6 bases). The germline V gene has CDR1 MNHEY and CDR2 SVGAGI. V was pared by 6 bases and J by 5 bases, with 10 bases between. This CDR3 contains 12 residues. The CDR3 spells CASRRQGYGYTF. The CDR3 coding sequence is TGTGCCAGCAGGCGGCAGGGGTATGGCTACACCTTC.

The chain is built from TRBV6-5 and TRBJ1-5; D unclear. Germline-derived CDR1 and CDR2 are MNHEY and SVGAGI. The length of the CDR3 is 13 residues. Deletions cut 5 bases from V and 6 bases from J, with 11 bases between. CDR3 nucleotide sequence: TGTGCCAGCAGTCCCTACGAGGGTCAGCCCCAGCATTTT. This encodes CASSPYEGQPQHF.